This section outlines one TCR beta chain sequence together with its context. TCRdb keeps only in-frame clones here, not all; method: immunoSEQ multiplex PCR. The profile shows around 100,000 clones, just under 80% of them singletons. The CDR3 spans 13 residues. The J segment lost 3 bases and the V segment lost 8 bases, leaving 4 bases of the junction unmatched. In germline, CDR1 is MGHRA, CDR2 YSYEKL. The data were taken from a study of blood T cell repertoires in COVID-19. The origin of this receptor is a man aged 70-80 years with active or convalescent COVID-19. The chain couples TRBV4-1 to TRBJ2-7, with 10 bases matching TRBD2. Sequencing input: peripheral blood. The CDR3 is CASRGLADYEQYF. For the CDR3, the DNA is TGCGCCAGCCGAGGACTAGCGGACTACGAGCAGTACTTC.